This T cell receptor beta chain was captured by sequencing in a study of T cell changes during pregnancy in multiple sclerosis. This table comes from immunoSEQ multiplex PCR, and its TCRdb copy is limited to in-frame clones, with some not included. This table has 40,000 to 45,000 clones, approximately 90% appearing once. V dropped 3 bases and J dropped 7; count of bases not matched to a gene: 8. Germline CDR1 reads SGDLS; CDR2 reads YYNGEE. The CDR3 is made up of 15 amino acids. The receptor comes from a female donor with multiple sclerosis, enrolled in a pregnancy study. J is TRBJ2-3 and V is TRBV9; 10 bases are shared with TRBD2. The source material was CD4+ T cells from peripheral blood mononuclear cells, sampled after pregnancy. CDR3 protein: CASSETGTSENTQYF. CDR3 DNA sequence: TGTGCCAGCAGCGAGACTGGGACTAGCGAGAATACGCAGTATTTT.